The clone carrying this T cell receptor (beta chain) appeared a single time. Antigen unknown. V lost 4 bases and J lost 4, with 23 bases in between. CDR1 is SGHNT and CDR2 is YYREEE in the germline V gene (reference sequence). This CDR3 has 18 amino acids. These data originate in a study of OX40 agonist ivuxolimab in advanced cancers. Regarding the study as a whole: Fewer expanded clones were found on average in CD4+ than in CD8+ T cells. Nonresponders, in some cases, also had low normalized T-cell clonal expansion.

The assay was immunoSEQ multiplex PCR, and TCRdb's table has in-frame clones only and misses some. The table shows 77,000 or so clones, with around nine tenths occurring only once. The starting material was CD4+ or CD8+ T cells sorted from blood, obtained in a trial of the OX40 agonist ivuxolimab. The clonotype was recovered from an adult with an advanced solid tumor such as melanoma, head and neck, liver or kidney cancer. This chain connects TRBV5-4 to TRBJ2-2, with a tentative D call TRBD2 (7 bases). The DNA for the CDR3 is TGTGCCAGCAGCCCCGAGGTCGGGGGGCTAGCGCTCACCGGGGAGCTGTTTTTT. It specifies CASSPEVGGLALTGELFF.